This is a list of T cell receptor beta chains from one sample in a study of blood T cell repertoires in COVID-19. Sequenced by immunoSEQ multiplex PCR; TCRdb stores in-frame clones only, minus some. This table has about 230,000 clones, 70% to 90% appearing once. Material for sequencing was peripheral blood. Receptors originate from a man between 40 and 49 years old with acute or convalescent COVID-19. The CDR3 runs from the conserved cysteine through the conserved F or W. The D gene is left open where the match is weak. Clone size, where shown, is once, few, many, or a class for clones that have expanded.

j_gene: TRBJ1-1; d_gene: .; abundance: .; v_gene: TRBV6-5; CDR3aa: CASRYPGTEAFF; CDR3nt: TGTGCCAGCAGATACCCCGGCACTGAAGCTTTCTTT
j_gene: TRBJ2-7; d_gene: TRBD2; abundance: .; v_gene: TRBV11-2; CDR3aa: CASSGSLAAEQYF; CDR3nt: TGTGCCAGCAGCGGCTCACTAGCGGCCGAGCAGTACTTC
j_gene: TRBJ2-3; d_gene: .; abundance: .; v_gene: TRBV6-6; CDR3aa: CATRGVAGTDTQYF; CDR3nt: TGTGCCACCAGGGGGGTAGCGGGAACAGATACGCAGTATTTT
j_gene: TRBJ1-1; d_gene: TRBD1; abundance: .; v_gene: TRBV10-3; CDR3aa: CAIRGTGTEAFF; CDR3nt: TGTGCCATCAGGGGGACAGGGACTGAAGCTTTCTTT
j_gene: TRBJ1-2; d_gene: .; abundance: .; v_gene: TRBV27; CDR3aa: CASSPIAGGYTF; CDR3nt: TGTGCCAGCAGTCCTATCGCGGGTGGCTACACCTTC
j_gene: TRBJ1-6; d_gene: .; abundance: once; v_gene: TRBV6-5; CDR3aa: CASSSEGGSSLHF; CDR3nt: TGTGCCAGCAGTTCAGAAGGGGGTTCATCCCTCCACTTT
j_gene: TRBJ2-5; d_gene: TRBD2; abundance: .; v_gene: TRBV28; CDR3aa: CASSSIAGGAETQYF; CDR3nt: TGTGCCAGCAGTTCCATAGCGGGGGGAGCGGAGACCCAGTACTTC
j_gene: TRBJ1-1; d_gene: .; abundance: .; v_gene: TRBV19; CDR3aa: CASTLNWNTEAFF; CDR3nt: TGTGCCAGTACCCTTAATTGGAACACTGAAGCTTTCTTT
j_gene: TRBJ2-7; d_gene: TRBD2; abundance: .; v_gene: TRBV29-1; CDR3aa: CSVVTVASGTYEQYF; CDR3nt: TGCAGCGTTGTGACGGTGGCTAGCGGTACCTACGAGCAGTACTTC
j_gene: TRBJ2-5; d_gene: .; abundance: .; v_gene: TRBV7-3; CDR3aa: CASSLGQSRETQYF; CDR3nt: TGTGCCAGCAGCTTAGGACAGTCCAGGGAGACCCAGTACTTC
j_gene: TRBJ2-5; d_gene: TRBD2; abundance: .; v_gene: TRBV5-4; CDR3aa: CASDTPLAGDRETQYF; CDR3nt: TGTGCCAGCGATACTCCCCTAGCGGGGGATAGAGAGACCCAGTACTTC
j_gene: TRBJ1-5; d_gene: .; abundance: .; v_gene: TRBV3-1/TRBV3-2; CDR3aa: CASSQSGDQPQHF; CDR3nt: TGTGCCAGCAGCCAATCAGGGGATCAGCCCCAGCATTTT
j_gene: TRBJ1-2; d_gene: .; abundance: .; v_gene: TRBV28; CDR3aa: CASNGGAANYGYTF; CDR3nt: TGTGCCAGCAATGGAGGGGCAGCTAACTATGGCTACACCTTC
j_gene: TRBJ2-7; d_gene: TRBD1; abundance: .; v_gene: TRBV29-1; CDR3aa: CSVEVPGQGFEQYF; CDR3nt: TGCAGCGTTGAAGTCCCAGGACAGGGTTTCGAGCAGTACTTC
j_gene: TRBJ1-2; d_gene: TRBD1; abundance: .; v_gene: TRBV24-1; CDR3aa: CATSDSHRGYGYTF; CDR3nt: TGTGCCACCAGTGATTCCCACAGGGGCTATGGCTACACCTTC
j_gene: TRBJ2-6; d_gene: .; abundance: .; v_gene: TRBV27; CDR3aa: CASSKTRVGANVLTF; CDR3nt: TGTGCCAGCAGCAAGACACGCGTGGGGGCCAACGTCCTGACTTTC
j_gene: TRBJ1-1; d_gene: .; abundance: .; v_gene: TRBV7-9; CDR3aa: CASSLEGQPTEAFF; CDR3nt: TGTGCCAGCAGCTTAGAGGGGCAGCCGACTGAAGCTTTCTTT
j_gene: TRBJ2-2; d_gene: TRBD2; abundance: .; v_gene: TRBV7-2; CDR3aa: CASSFQGTTSGELFF; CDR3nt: TGTGCCAGCAGCTTTCAAGGGACTACGTCCGGGGAGCTGTTTTTT
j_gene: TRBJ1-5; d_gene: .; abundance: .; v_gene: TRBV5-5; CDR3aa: CASSPSVQAGQPQHF; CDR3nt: TGTGCCAGCAGCCCGTCCGTGCAGGCCGGTCAGCCCCAGCATTTT
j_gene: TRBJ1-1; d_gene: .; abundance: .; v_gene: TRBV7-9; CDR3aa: CASSRGVIGGGNTEAFF; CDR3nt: TGTGCCAGCAGCCGCGGAGTAATTGGGGGCGGGAACACTGAAGCTTTCTTT
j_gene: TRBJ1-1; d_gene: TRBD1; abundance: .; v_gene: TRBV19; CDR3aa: CASSPEDRGRTEAFF; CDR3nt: TGTGCCAGTAGTCCGGAAGACAGGGGGCGAACTGAAGCTTTCTTT
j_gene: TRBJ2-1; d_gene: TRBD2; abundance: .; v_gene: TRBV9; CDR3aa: CASSKLAGGPEQFF; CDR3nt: TGTGCCAGCAGCAAACTAGCGGGGGGGCCCGAGCAGTTCTTC
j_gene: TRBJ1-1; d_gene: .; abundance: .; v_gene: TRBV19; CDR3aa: CASSSGMGTEAFF; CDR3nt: TGTGCCAGTAGTAGCGGGATGGGCACTGAAGCTTTCTTT
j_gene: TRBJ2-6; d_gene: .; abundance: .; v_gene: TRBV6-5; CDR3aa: CASRAGPGANVLTF; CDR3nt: TGTGCCAGCAGAGCAGGTCCTGGGGCCAACGTCCTGACTTTC
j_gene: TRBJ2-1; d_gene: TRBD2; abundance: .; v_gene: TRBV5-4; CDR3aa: CASSLSGGNYNEQFF; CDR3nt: TGTGCCAGCAGCTTAAGCGGGGGTAATTACAATGAGCAGTTCTTC
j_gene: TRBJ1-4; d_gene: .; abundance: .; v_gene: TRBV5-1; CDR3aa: CASSRGDENEKLFF; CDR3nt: TGCGCCAGCAGTCGGGGAGATGAAAATGAAAAACTGTTTTTT
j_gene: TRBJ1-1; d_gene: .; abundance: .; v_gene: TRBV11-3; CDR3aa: CASRAGGDTEAFF; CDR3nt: TGTGCCAGCAGAGCGGGAGGGGACACTGAAGCTTTCTTT
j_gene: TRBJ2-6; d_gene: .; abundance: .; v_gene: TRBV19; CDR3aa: CASSTADSPGANVLTF; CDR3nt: TGTGCCAGTAGTACCGCTGACAGTCCGGGGGCCAACGTCCTGACTTTC
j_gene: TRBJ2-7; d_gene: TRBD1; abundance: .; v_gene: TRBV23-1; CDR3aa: CASSRVTGAGYEQYF; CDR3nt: TGCGCCAGCAGCCGCGTGACAGGGGCGGGCTACGAGCAGTACTTC
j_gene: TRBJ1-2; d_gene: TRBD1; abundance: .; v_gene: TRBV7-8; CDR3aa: CASSLVSPGGYGYTF; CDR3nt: TGTGCCAGCAGCTTAGTCTCCCCAGGGGGATATGGCTACACCTTC
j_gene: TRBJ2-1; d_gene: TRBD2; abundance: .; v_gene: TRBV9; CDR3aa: CASSVVSGGADEQFF; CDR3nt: TGTGCCAGCAGCGTAGTCAGCGGGGGGGCCGATGAGCAGTTCTTC
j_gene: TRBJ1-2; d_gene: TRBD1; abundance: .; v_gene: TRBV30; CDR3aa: CAWSSGTGVGYGYTF; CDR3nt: TGTGCCTGGAGTTCCGGGACAGGGGTTGGCTATGGCTACACCTTC
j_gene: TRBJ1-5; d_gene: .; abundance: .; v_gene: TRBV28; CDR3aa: CASSLGGAYSNQPQHF; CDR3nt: TGTGCCAGCAGTCTTGGGGGGGCATATAGCAATCAGCCCCAGCATTTT
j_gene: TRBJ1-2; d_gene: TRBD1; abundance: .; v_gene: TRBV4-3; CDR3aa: CASSQVGGQGIYGYTF; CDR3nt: TGCGCCAGCAGCCAAGTAGGGGGACAGGGAATCTATGGCTACACCTTC
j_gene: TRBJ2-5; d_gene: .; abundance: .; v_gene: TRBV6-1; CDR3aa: CASSERWQAQETQYF; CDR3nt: TGTGCCAGCAGTGAACGATGGCAGGCCCAAGAGACCCAGTACTTC
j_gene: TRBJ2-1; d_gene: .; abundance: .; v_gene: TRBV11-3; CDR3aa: CASREGESYNEQFF; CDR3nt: TGTGCCAGCAGAGAGGGTGAATCCTACAATGAGCAGTTCTTC
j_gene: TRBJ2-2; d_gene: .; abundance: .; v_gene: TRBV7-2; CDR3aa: CASSLARATGELFF; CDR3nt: TGTGCCAGCAGCTTAGCCAGGGCCACCGGGGAGCTGTTTTTT
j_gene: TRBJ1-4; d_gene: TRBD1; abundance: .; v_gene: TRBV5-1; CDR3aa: CASSKTGGTNEKLFF; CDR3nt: TGCGCCAGCAGCAAGACAGGGGGAACTAATGAAAAACTGTTTTTT
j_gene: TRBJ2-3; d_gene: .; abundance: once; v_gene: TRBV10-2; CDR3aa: CASSESRGATQYF; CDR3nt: TGCGCCAGCAGTGAGTCGCGCGGCGCTACGCAGTATTTT
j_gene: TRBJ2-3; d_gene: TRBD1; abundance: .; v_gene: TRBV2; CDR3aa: CASRTGSDTQYF; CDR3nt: TGTGCCAGCCGGACAGGGTCGGATACGCAGTATTTT
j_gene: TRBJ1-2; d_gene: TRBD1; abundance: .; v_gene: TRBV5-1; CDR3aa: CASSSDRGDYGYTF; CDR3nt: TGCGCCAGCAGCTCGGACAGGGGGGACTATGGCTACACCTTC
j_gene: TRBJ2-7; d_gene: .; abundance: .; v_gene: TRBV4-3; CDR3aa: CASSQDTDWSYEQYF; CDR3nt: TGCGCCAGCAGCCAAGATACGGACTGGTCGTACGAGCAGTACTTC
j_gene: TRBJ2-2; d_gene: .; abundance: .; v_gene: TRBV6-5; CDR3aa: CASSNTGTGELFF; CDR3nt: TGTGCCAGCAGTAATACAGGGACCGGGGAGCTGTTTTTT
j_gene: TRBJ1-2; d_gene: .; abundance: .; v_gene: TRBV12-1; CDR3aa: CASSFGFAPSVDGYTF; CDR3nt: TGTGCCAGCAGCTTTGGTTTCGCGCCTTCTGTTGATGGCTACACCTTC
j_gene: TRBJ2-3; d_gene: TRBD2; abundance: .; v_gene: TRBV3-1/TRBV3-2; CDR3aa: CASSQGLAGVGDTQYF; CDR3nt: TGTGCCAGCAGCCAAGGGCTAGCGGGGGTCGGAGATACGCAGTATTTT
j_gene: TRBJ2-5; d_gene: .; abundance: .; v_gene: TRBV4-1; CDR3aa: CASSPDSGGTQYF; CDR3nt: TGCGCCAGCAGCCCGGACAGCGGCGGGACCCAGTACTTC
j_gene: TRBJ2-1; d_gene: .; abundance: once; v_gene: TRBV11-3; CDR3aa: CASSFDGGVGLNEQFF; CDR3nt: TGTGCCAGCAGCTTCGACGGAGGAGTGGGTCTCAATGAGCAGTTCTTC
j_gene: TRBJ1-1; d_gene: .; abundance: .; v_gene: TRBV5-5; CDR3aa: CASSWTVNTEAFF; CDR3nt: TGTGCCAGCAGCTGGACAGTGAACACTGAAGCTTTCTTT
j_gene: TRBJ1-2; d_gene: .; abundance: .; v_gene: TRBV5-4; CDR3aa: CASSLIWGREAGYTF; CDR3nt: TGTGCCAGCAGCTTGATTTGGGGCAGGGAGGCTGGCTACACCTTC
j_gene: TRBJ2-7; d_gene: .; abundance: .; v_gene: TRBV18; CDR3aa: CASSGTLYEQYF; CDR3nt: TGTGCCAGCTCCGGGACACTCTACGAGCAGTACTTC
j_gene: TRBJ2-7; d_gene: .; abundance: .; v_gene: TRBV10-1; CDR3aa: CASSESTEEQYF; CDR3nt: TGCGCCAGCAGTGAGTCGACGGAGGAGCAGTACTTC
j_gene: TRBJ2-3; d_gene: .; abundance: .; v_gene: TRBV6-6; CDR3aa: CASSHRERGTDTQYF; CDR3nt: TGTGCCAGCAGCCACAGGGAAAGGGGCACAGATACGCAGTATTTT
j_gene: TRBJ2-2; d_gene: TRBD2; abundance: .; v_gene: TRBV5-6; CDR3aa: CASSRLLAGGDTGELFF; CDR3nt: TGTGCCAGCAGCAGACTACTAGCGGGGGGCGACACCGGGGAGCTGTTTTTT
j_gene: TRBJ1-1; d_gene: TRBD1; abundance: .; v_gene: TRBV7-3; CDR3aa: CASSYDRGTEAFF; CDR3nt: TGTGCCAGCAGCTACGACAGGGGTACTGAAGCTTTCTTT
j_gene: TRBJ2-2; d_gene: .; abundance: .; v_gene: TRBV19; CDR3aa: CALTGRTGELFF; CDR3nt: TGTGCCTTGACAGGTCGTACCGGGGAGCTGTTTTTT
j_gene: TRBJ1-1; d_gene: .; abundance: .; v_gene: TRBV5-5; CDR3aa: CASSLNAQGFEAFF; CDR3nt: TGTGCCAGCAGCCTCAATGCCCAGGGGTTTGAAGCTTTCTTT
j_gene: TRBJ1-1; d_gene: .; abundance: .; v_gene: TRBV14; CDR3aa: CASSPWQRAEAFF; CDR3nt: TGTGCCAGCAGCCCCTGGCAGCGGGCAGAAGCTTTCTTT